This TCR beta chain was identified in a study of STAT5B mutations in CD4+ large granular lymphocyte leukemia. TCRdb keeps only in-frame clones here, not all; method: immunoSEQ multiplex PCR. This table holds about 25,000 clones, about 79% found once. Germline V CDR1 and CDR2: SGHNT, YYREEE (reference sequence). J lost 5 bases, V lost 3 bases, and 4 bases had no gene match. CDR3 length equals 13 residues. The sample was CD4+ T cells from blood buffy coats. The chain joins TRBV5-4 to TRBJ2-7; 8 bases align to TRBD1. The sequence was obtained from a human donor in good health. For the CDR3, the DNA is TGTGCCAGCAGCTACGACAGGGGACACGAGCAGTACTTC. Amino acids: CASSYDRGHEQYF.